This T cell receptor beta chain was sequenced for a study of blood T cell repertoires in COVID-19. Study-wide context: Samples representing acute and convalescent COVID-19 were sourced from the United States, Italy and Spain. The analysed material was cDNA or gDNA that came from T cells, B-cell-depleted T cells, or PBMCs.

V was trimmed by 3 bases and J by 0 bases, leaving 15 bases between them. The CDR3 loop spans 17 amino acids. Germline CDR1 SNHLY, CDR2 FYNNEI. As handled by the study authors: Amplification of reference gene primers provided the estimated nucleated cell counts. Using immunoSEQ multiplex PCR, the repertoire was profiled, and TCRdb retains in-frame clones only, with some absent. V and J calls and clone size are given by that table; D and trimming were obtained from the DNA. The table lists around 220,000 clones, about 85% of them singletons. This clone was found once. Material for sequencing was peripheral blood. This chain connects TRBV2 to TRBJ2-1; a weak D match, TRBD2 (5 bases). This sequence originates from a man between 25 and 39 years old with active or convalescent COVID-19. This chain's CDR3 is CASSDPTRRSSYNEQFF. The CDR3 bases are TGTGCCAGCAGTGATCCCACTAGGAGGAGCTCCTACAATGAGCAGTTCTTC.